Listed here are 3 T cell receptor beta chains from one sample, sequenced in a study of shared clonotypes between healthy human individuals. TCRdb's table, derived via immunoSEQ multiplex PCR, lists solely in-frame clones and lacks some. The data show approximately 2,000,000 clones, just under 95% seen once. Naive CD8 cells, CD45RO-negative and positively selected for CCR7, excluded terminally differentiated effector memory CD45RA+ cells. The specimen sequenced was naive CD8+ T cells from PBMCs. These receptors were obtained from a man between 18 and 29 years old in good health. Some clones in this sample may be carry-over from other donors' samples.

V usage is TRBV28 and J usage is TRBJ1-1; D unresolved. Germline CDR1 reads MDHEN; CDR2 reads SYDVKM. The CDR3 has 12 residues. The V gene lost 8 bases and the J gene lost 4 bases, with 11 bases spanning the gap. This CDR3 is CASEALGTEAFF. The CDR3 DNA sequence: TGTGCCAGCGAGGCCCTTGGCACTGAAGCTTTCTTT. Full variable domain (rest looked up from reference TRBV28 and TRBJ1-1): DVKVTQSSRYLVKRTGEKVFLECVQDMDHENMFWYRQDPGLGLRLIYFSYDVKMKEKGDIPEGYSVSREKKERFSLILESASTNQTSMYLCASEALGTEAFFGQGTRLTVV.

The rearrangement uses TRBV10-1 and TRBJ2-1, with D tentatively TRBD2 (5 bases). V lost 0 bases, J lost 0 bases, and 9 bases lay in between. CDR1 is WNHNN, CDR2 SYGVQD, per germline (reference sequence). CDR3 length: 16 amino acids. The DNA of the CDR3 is TGCGCCAGCAGTGAGTCCGGGGAAGTCTCCTACAATGAGCAGTTCTTC. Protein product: CASSESGEVSYNEQFF.

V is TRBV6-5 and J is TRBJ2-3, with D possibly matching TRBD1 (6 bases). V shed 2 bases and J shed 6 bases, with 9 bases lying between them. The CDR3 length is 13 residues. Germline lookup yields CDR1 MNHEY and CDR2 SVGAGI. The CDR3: CASSYERGDTQYF. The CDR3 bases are TGTGCCAGCAGTTACGAGAGGGGGGATACGCAGTATTTT.